The 11 T cell receptor beta chains in this list originate from one sample, sequenced in a study of identical twins. TCRdb passed the 5' RACE reads through MiXCR, listing each CDR3 protein once. The data contain 650,000 to 750,000 distinct CDR3 sequences, around 20% of them singletons. The same data also contributed to another study, on T cells expressing NK-cell markers.

Sequencing used PBMCs. The receptors here all came from a woman aged 18-29 years in good health.

This clonotype was seen more than once but under ten times. The chain recombines TRBV5-1 with TRBJ2-5; D not resolved. Germline V lookup: CDR1 SGHRS, CDR2 YFSETQ. The CDR3 covers 14 residues. Between the trimmed V and J ends, which lost 5 bases and 2 bases, there was a span of 13 bases. CDR3 region: CASSWTSSQETQYF. In DNA, the CDR3 is TGCGCCAGCAGTTGGACCTCGTCTCAAGAGACCCAGTACTTC.

This clonotype has more than one count but fewer than ten. V and J are TRBV6-5 and TRBJ1-2; D gene ambiguous. There are 12 residues in the CDR3. The V gene lost 7 bases and the J gene lost 2 bases, with 8 bases spanning the gap. CDR1 and CDR2 (germline): MNHEY, SVGAGI. The CDR3 sequence is CASTGRNYGYTF. CDR3 nucleotides: TGTGCCAGCACCGGTCGAAACTATGGCTACACCTTC.

V and J are TRBV29-1 and TRBJ2-3; D possibly corresponds to TRBD2 (5 bases). There are 15 residues in the CDR3. V was shortened by 7 bases and J by 4 bases, with 21 bases between the two germline ends. Germline assignment: CDR1 SQVTM and CDR2 ANQGSEA. DNA of the CDR3: TGCAGCGGTGGCCTAAGCCAGGAGGCATCAGATACGCAGTATTTT. Its translation is CSGGLSQEASDTQYF.

The DNA of the CDR3 is TGCAGTGCTGGGCTGAACACTGAAGCTTTCTTT. This codes for CSAGLNTEAFF. The rearrangement uses TRBV20-1 and TRBJ1-1; D is ambiguous. The CDR3 has 11 residues. V gave up 5 bases and J gave up 0 bases, with 4 bases separating them. CDR1 and CDR2 from the germline V gene are DFQATT and SNEGSKA (reference sequence).

The chain couples TRBV11-2 to TRBJ2-7, with 7 nucleotides matching TRBD1. The CDR3 runs 15 residues. From germline, CDR1 is SGHAT and CDR2 FQNNGV. V gave up 1 base and J gave up 3 bases; unmatched junction bases: 6. For the CDR3, the DNA is TGTGCCAGCAGCTTAGGGACAGGAGGTTTCTACGAGCAGTACTTC. Amino acids: CASSLGTGGFYEQYF.

This clonotype turned up a few times. The rearrangement uses TRBV5-1 and TRBJ2-3; 13 nucleotides line up with TRBD2. This CDR3 has 16 residues. The trim removed 5 bases at V and 1 base at J, leaving 4 bases unmatched. CDR1 and CDR2 from the germline V gene are SGHRS and YFSETQ. The CDR3 DNA reads as TGCGCCAGCAGTTGGACTAGCGGGAGTCGCACAGATACGCAGTATTTT. Its translation is CASSWTSGSRTDTQYF.

This clonotype was seen a handful of times. The chain combines TRBV9 with TRBJ2-5; D is undetermined. The germline V gene encodes CDR1 SGDLS and CDR2 YYNGEE. Between the trimmed V and J ends, which lost 1 base and 3 bases, there was a span of 10 bases. The CDR3 has 14 residues. CDR3 region: CASSVSTTEETQYF. CDR3 nucleotides: TGTGCCAGCAGCGTATCTACTACCGAAGAGACCCAGTACTTC.

The chain is built from TRBV6-2 or TRBV6-3 and TRBJ1-1, with 7 nucleotides matching TRBD1. The V gene end was trimmed by 6 bases and the J gene end by 7 bases; junction bases not matched to a gene: 8. This CDR3 spans 13 amino acids. CDR1 MNHEY and CDR2 SVGEGT come from the germline V gene. The CDR3 spells CASRPPGGREAFF. The CDR3 DNA is TGTGCCAGCAGGCCCCCAGGGGGGCGTGAAGCTTTCTTT.

The genes are TRBV6-5 and TRBJ2-1, with TRBD2 matching over 8 bases. V gave up 0 bases and J gave up 5 bases; unmatched junction bases: 3. The CDR3 is 15 residues long. Germline V gene lookup returns CDR1 MNHEY and CDR2 SVGAGI. CDR3 region: CASSYSRGGNNEQFF. Written as DNA, the CDR3 is TGTGCCAGCAGTTACTCACGCGGGGGGAACAATGAGCAGTTCTTC.

This clonotype has just a few counts. This chain joins TRBV10-3 and TRBJ2-5; a possible D gene is TRBD2 (6 bases). V dropped 3 bases and J dropped 4 bases, with 15 bases sitting between them. Germline loops: CDR1 ENHRY, CDR2 SYGVKD. This CDR3 has 15 residues. The CDR3 loop is CAISDYGSNAETQYF. In nucleotides, the CDR3 is TGTGCCATCAGTGACTACGGGAGTAATGCAGAGACCCAGTACTTC.

In this sample, this clonotype turned up a few times. The gene calls are TRBV15 and TRBJ2-4; perhaps TRBD1 as D (5 bases). Germline loops: CDR1 LNHNV, CDR2 YYDKDF (reference sequence). Trimming cost V 7 bases and J 3 bases, with 16 bases left between them. The CDR3 totals 15 residues. This chain's CDR3 is CATKLRGSGKNIQYF. Here the CDR3 DNA reads TGTGCCACCAAATTAAGGGGATCGGGCAAAAACATTCAGTACTTC. The full variable domain, completed using reference TRBV15 and TRBJ2-4, is DAMVIQNPRYQVTQFGKPVTLSCSQTLNHNVMYWYQQKSSQAPKLLFHYYDKDFNNEADTPDNFQSRRPNTSFCFLDIRSPGLGDTAMYLCATKLRGSGKNIQYFGAGTRLSVL.